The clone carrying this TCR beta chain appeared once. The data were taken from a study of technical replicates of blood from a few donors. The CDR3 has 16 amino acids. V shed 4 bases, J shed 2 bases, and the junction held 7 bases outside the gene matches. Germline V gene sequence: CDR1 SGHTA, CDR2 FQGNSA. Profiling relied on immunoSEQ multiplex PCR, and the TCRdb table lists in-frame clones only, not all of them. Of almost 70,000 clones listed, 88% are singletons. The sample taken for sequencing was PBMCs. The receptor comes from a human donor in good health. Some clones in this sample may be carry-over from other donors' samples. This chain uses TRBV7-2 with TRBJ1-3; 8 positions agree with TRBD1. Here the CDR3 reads CASSYSRTGTGNTIYF. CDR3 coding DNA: TGTGCCAGCAGCTACTCACGGACAGGGACTGGAAACACCATATATTTT. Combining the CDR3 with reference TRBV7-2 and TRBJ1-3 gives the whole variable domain GAGVSQSPSNKVTEKGKDVELRCDPISGHTALYWYRQSLGQGLEFLIYFQGNSAPDKSGLPSDRFSAERTGGSVSTLTIQRTQQEDSAVYLCASSYSRTGTGNTIYFGEGSWLTVV.